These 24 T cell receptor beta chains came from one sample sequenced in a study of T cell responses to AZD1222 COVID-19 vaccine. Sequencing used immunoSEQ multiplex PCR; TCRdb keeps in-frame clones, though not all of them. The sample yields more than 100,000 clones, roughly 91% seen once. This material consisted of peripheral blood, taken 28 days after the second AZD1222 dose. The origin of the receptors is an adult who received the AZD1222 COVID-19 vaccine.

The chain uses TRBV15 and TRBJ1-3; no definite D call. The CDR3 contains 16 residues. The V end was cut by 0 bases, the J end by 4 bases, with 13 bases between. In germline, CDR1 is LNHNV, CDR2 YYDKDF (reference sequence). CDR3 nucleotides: TGTGCCACCAGCAGAGATTGGGCAGTATCGGGAAACACCATATATTTT. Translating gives CATSRDWAVSGNTIYF. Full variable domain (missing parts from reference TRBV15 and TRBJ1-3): DAMVIQNPRYQVTQFGKPVTLSCSQTLNHNVMYWYQQKSSQAPKLLFHYYDKDFNNEADTPDNFQSRRPNTSFCFLDIRSPGLGDTAMYLCATSRDWAVSGNTIYFGEGSWLTVV.

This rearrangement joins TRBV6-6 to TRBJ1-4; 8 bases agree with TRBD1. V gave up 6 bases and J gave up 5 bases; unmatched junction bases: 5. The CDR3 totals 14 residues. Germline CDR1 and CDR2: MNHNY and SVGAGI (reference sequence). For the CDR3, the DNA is TGTGCCAGCAGAAAGACAGGGGCAAATGAAAAACTGTTTTTT. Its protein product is CASRKTGANEKLFF.

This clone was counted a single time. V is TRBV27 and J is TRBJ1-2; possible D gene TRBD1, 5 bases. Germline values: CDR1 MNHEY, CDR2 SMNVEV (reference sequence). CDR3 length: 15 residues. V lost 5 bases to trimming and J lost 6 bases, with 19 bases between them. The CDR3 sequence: CASSRYFREINGYTF. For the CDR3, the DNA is TGTGCCAGCAGTCGCTATTTCAGGGAAATTAATGGCTACACCTTC.

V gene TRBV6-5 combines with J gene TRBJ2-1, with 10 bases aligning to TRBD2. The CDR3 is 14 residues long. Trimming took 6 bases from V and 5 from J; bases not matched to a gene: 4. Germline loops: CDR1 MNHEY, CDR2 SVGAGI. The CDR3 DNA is TGTGCCAGCAGCCTAGCGGGAGCGGACAATGAGCAGTTCTTC. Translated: CASSLAGADNEQFF.

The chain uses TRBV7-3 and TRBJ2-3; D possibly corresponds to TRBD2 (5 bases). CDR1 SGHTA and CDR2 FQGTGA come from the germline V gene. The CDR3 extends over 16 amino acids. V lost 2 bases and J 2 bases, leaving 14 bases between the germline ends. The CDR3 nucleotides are TGTGCCAGCAGCTTATATGGGGTACTAGACACAGATACGCAGTATTTT. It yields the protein CASSLYGVLDTDTQYF.

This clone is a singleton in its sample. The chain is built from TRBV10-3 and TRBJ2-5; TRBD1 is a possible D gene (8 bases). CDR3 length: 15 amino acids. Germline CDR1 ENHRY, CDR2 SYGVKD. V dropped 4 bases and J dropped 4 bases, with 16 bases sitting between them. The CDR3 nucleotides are TGTGCCATCAGTGGTACAGGGGGAGGGGGAGAGACCCAGTACTTC. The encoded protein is CAISGTGGGGETQYF.

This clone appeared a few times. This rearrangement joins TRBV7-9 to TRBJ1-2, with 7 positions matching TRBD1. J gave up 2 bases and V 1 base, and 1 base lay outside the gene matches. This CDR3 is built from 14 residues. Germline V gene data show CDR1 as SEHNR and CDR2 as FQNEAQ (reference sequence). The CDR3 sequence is CASSLGGQNYGYTF. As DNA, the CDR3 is TGTGCCAGCAGCTTAGGGGGACAGAACTATGGCTACACCTTC.

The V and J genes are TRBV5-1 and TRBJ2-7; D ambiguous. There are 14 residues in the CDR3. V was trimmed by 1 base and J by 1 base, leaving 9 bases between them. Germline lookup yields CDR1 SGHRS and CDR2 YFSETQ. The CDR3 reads CASSLSFGSYEQYF. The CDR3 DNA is TGCGCCAGCAGCTTGAGCTTCGGGTCCTACGAGCAGTACTTC.

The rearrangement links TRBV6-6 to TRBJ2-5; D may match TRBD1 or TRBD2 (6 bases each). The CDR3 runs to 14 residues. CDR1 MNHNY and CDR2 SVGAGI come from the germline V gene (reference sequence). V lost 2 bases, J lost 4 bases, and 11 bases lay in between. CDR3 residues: CASSYGGGLETQYF. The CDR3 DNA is TGTGCCAGCAGTTACGGTGGGGGGCTAGAGACCCAGTACTTC.

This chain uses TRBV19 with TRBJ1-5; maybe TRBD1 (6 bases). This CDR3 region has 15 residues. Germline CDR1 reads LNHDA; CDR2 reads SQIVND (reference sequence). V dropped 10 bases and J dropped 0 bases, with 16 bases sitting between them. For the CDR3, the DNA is TGTGCCATCCTCGGACAGACTAATAGCAATCAGCCCCAGCATTTT. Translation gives CAILGQTNSNQPQHF.

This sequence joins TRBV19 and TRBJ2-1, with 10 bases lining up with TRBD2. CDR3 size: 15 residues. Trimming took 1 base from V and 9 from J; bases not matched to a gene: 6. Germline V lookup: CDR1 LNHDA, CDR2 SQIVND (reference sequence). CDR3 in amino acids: CASSIGLAGVGEQFF. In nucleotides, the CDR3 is TGTGCCAGTAGTATAGGTCTAGCGGGAGTCGGTGAGCAGTTCTTC.

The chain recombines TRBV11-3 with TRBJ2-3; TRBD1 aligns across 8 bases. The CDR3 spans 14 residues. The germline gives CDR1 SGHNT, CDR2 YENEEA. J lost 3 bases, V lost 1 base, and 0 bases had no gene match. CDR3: CASSLGQGTDTQYF. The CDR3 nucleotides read TGTGCCAGCAGCTTAGGACAGGGGACAGATACGCAGTATTTT.

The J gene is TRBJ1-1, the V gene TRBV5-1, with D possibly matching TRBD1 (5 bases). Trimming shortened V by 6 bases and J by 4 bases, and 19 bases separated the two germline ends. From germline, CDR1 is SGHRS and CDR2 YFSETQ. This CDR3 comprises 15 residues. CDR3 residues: CASTLGGFEGTEAFF. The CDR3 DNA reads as TGCGCCAGCACCCTGGGGGGGTTCGAGGGCACTGAAGCTTTCTTT.

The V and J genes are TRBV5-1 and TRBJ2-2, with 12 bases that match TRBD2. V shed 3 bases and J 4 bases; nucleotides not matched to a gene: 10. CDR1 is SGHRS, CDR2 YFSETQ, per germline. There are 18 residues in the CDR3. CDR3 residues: CASSWGLAGFSGTGELFF. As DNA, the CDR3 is TGCGCCAGCAGCTGGGGACTAGCGGGTTTCTCGGGCACCGGGGAGCTGTTTTTT.

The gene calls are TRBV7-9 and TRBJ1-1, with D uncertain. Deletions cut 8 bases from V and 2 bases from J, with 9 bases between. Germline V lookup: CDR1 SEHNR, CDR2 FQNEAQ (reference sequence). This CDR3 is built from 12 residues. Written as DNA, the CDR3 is TGTGCCAGCTCGGAAGGAAACACTGAAGCTTTCTTT. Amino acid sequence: CASSEGNTEAFF.

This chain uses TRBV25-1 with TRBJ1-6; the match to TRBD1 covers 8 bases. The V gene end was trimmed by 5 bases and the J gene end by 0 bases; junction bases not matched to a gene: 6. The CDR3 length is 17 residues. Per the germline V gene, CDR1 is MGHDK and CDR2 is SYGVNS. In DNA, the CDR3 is TGTGCCAGCAGTTACACTACAGGGGGCTCCTATAATTCACCCCTCCACTTT. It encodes CASSYTTGGSYNSPLHF.

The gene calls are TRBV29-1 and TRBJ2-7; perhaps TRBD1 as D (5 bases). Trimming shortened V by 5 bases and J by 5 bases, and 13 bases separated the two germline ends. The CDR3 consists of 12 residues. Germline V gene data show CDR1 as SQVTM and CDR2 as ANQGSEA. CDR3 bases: TGCAGCGTTTGGTCAGGGAAGAACGAGCAGTACTTC. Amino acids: CSVWSGKNEQYF.

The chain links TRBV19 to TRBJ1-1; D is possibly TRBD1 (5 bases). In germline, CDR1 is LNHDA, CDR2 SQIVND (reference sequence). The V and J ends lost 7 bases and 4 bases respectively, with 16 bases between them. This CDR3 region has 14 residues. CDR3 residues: CASTGHPGVTEAFF. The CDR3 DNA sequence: TGTGCCAGTACCGGCCATCCGGGGGTCACTGAAGCTTTCTTT.

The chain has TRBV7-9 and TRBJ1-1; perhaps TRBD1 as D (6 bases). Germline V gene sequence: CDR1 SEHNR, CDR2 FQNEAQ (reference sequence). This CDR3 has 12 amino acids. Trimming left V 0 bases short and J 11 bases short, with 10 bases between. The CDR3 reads CASSLAGAEAFF. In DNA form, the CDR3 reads TGTGCCAGCAGCTTAGCGGGGGCGGAGGCTTTCTTT.

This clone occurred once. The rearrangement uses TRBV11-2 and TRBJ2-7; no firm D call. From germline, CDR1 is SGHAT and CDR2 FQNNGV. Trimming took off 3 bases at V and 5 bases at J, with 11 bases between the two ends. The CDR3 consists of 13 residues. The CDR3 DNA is TGTGCCAGCAGCTTGGGTTCGAACCACGAGCAGTACTTC. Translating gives CASSLGSNHEQYF.

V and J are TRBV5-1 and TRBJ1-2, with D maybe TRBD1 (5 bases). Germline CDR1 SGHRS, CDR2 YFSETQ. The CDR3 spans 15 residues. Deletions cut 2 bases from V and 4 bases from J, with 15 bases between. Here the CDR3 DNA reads TGCGCCAGCAGCTTTGGATGGGACCGAGGCTATGGCTACACCTTC. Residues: CASSFGWDRGYGYTF. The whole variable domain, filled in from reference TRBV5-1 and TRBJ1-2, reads KAGVTQTPRYLIKTRGQQVTLSCSPISGHRSVSWYQQTPGQGLQFLFEYFSETQRNKGNFPGRFSGRQFSNSRSEMNVSTLELGDSALYLCASSFGWDRGYGYTFGSGTRLTVV.

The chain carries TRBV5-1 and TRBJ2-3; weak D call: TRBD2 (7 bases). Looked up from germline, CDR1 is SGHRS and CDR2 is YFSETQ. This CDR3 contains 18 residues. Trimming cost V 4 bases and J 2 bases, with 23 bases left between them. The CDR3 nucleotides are TGCGCCAGCAGCCTTGGAGGACTAGGTCCAGGGGACACAGATACGCAGTATTTT. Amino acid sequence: CASSLGGLGPGDTDTQYF. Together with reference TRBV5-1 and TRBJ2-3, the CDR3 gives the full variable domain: KAGVTQTPRYLIKTRGQQVTLSCSPISGHRSVSWYQQTPGQGLQFLFEYFSETQRNKGNFPGRFSGRQFSNSRSEMNVSTLELGDSALYLCASSLGGLGPGDTDTQYFGPGTRLTVL.

CDR3 DNA: TGTGCCAGCAGTAAAACAGATACGCAGTATTTT. Translating it yields CASSKTDTQYF. The chain uses TRBV3-1 (or the pseudogene TRBV3-2) and TRBJ2-3; D unclear. The germline CDR1 and CDR2 sequences are LGHDT and YNNKEL (reference sequence). The CDR3 has 11 residues. The V end was cut by 6 bases, the J end by 3 bases, with 4 bases between.

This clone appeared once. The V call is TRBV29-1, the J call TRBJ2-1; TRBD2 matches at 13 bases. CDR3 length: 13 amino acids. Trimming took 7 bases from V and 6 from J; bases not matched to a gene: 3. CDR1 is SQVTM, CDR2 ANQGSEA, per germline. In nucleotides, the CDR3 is TGCAGCGGGACTAGCGGGAGAAGCAATGAGCAGTTCTTC. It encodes CSGTSGRSNEQFF.